The clone carrying this T cell receptor (beta chain) came up a few times. The sample comes from a study of T-cell reconstitution after alpha-beta-depleted transplantation in children. The CDR3 is 13 amino acids. Germline-derived CDR1 and CDR2 are SQVTM and ANQGSEA. Trimming pared 8 bases from V and 0 bases from J, leaving 13 bases between. TCRbeta library preparation incorporated unique molecular identifiers. TCRdb used MiXCR to reprocess the PCR reads, holding one entry per CDR3 protein. This sample carries about 500,000 distinct CDR3 sequences, approximately 30% of them seen once, and the ten largest clones take more than 2%.

This TCR was sampled from a human donor who donated a stem cell graft to a child with aplastic anemia. The V gene is TRBV29-1, the J gene TRBJ1-1, with D maybe TRBD1 (5 bases). The sample in question was PBMCs from the stem cell graft donor, obtained from the stem cell graft. The CDR3 nucleotides read TGCAGCCTCATGTGGGACCTGAACACTGAAGCTTTCTTT. The encoded protein is CSLMWDLNTEAFF.